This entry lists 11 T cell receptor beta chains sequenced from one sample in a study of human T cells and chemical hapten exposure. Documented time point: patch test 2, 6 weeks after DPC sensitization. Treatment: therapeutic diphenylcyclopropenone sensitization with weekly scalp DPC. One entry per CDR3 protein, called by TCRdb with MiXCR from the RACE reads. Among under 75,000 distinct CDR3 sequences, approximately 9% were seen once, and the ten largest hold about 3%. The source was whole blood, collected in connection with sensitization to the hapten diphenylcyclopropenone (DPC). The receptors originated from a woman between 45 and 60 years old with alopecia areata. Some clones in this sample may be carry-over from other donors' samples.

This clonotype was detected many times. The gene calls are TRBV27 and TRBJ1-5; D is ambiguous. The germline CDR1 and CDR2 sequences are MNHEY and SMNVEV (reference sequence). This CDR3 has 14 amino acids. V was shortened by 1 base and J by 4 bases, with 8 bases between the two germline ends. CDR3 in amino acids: CASSLYGTNQPQHF. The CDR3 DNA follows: TGTGCCAGCAGTTTATACGGAACGAATCAGCCCCAGCATTTT.

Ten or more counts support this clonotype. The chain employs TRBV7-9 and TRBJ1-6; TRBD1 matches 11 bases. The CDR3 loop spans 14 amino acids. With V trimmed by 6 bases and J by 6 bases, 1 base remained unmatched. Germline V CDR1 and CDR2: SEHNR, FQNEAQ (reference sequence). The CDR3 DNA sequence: TGTGCCAGCAGTGGGACAGGGGGTAATTCACCCCTCCACTTT. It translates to CASSGTGGNSPLHF.

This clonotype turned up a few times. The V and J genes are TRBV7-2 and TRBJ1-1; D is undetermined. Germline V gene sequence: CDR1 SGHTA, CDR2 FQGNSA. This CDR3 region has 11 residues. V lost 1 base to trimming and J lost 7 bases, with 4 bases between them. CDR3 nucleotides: TGTGCCAGCAGCTTAGGGTTTGAAGCTTTCTTT. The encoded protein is CASSLGFEAFF.

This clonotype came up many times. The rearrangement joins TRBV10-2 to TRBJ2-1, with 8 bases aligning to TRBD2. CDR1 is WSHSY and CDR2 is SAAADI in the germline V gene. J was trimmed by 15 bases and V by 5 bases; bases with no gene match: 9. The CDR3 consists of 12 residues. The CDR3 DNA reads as TGCGCCAGCAGTTCGGAGCGGGGGAGATGGTTCTTC. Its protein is CASSSERGRWFF.

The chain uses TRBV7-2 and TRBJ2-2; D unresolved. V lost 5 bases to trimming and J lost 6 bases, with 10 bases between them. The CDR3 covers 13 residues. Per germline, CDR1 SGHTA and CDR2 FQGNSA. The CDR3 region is CASSPYEAGELFF. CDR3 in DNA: TGTGCCAGCAGCCCCTACGAGGCCGGGGAGCTGTTTTTT.

DNA for the CDR3: TGTGCCAGCAGTTTGGGCGGGGGGGCCCCGAATGAGCAGTTCTTC. Translation gives CASSLGGGAPNEQFF. This chain links TRBV12-3 or TRBV12-4 with TRBJ2-1; TRBD2 aligns across 9 bases. Losses at the gene ends were 3 bases for V and 7 bases for J; bases not matched to a gene: 7. CDR3 length: 15 residues.

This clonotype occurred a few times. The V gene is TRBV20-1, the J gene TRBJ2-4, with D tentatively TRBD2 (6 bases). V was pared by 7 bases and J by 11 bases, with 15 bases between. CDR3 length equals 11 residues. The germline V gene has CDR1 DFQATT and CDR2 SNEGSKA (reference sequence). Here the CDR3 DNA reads TGCAGTGTCGACCCCGGGACTTTTCAGTACTTC. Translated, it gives CSVDPGTFQYF.

CDR3 nucleotide sequence: TGTGCCAGCATCGGTCAGCCCCAGCATTTT. Protein sequence: CASIGQPQHF. The chain uses TRBV7-8 and TRBJ1-5; D is ambiguous. V was shortened by 7 bases and J by 6 bases, with 4 bases between the two germline ends. This CDR3 spans 10 amino acids. The germline gives CDR1 SGHVS, CDR2 FQNEAQ.

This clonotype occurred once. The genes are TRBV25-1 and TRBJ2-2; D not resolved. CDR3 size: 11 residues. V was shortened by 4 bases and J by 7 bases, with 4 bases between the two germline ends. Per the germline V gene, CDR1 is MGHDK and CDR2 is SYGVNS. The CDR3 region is CASSGGGELFF. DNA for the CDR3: TGTGCCAGCAGTGGAGGCGGGGAGCTGTTTTTT.

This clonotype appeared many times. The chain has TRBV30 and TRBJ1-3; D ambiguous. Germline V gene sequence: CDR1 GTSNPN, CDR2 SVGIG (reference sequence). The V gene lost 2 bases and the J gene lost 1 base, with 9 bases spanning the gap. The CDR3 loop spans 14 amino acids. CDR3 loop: CAWSRRTSGNTIYF. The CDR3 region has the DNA TGTGCCTGGAGTCGACGAACTTCTGGAAACACCATATATTTT.

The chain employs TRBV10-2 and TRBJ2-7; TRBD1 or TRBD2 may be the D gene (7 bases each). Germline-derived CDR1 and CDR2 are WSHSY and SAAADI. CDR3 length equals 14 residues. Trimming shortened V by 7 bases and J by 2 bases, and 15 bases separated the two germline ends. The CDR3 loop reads CASTARGTTYEQYF. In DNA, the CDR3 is TGCGCCAGCACCGCCAGGGGGACTACCTACGAGCAGTACTTC.